Below are 28 T cell receptor beta chains sequenced from a single sample in a study of beta chain features in type 1 diabetes. What was sequenced were expressed TCRB transcripts, since all of the isolated RNA had been reverse transcribed. Clones were sequenced by immunoSEQ multiplex PCR, and TCRdb holds only the in-frame ones, with some missing. Among about 40,000 clones listed, around half were seen once. The sample consisted of central memory CD4+ T cells from blood. Source of these receptors: a woman aged 18-35 years in good health.

V gene TRBV6-1 combines with J gene TRBJ2-5; D uncertain. Looked up from germline, CDR1 is MNHNS and CDR2 is SASEGT. The germline V and J ends were trimmed by 2 bases and 3 bases, with 4 bases remaining between them. The CDR3 spans 12 residues. The CDR3 nucleotides read TGTGCCAGCAGTGAACAGGAAGAGACCCAGTACTTC. It translates to CASSEQEETQYF.

This chain connects TRBV14 to TRBJ2-7, with TRBD1 identical over 9 bases. J gave up 6 bases and V 6 bases, and 12 bases lay outside the gene matches. The CDR3 consists of 15 residues. Looked up from germline, CDR1 is SGHDN and CDR2 is FVKESK. CDR3 protein: CASSLATGGFREQYF. The CDR3, as DNA: TGTGCCAGCAGTCTAGCGACAGGGGGATTTCGCGAGCAGTACTTC.

The chain uses TRBV5-4 and TRBJ2-1; TRBD2 matches 12 bases. V lost 3 bases and J lost 8; bases outside the gene matches: 6. The CDR3 contains 15 residues. The V gene's germline CDR1 is SGHNT and CDR2 YYREEE (reference sequence). The CDR3 spells CASSSLAGGPYEQFF. In DNA form, the CDR3 reads TGTGCCAGCAGCTCGCTAGCGGGGGGGCCCTATGAGCAGTTCTTC.

This clone was counted between two and nine times. J is TRBJ2-6 and V is TRBV19; D may be TRBD2 (6 bases). Trimming shortened V by 7 bases and J by 3 bases, and 19 bases separated the two germline ends. In germline, CDR1 is LNHDA, CDR2 SQIVND (reference sequence). The CDR3 length is 17 residues. The CDR3 DNA reads as TGTGCCAGTACCTCGACTAGAGGTATGTTTGGGGCCAACGTCCTGACTTTC. Translation gives CASTSTRGMFGANVLTF.

This sequence joins TRBV6-6 and TRBJ1-1; perhaps TRBD1 as D (6 bases). Deletions cut 8 bases from V and 1 base from J, with 17 bases between. CDR1 is MNHNY and CDR2 is SVGAGI in the germline V gene (reference sequence). This CDR3 region has 15 residues. CDR3 in amino acids: CASLGGRTGNTEAFF. Written as DNA, the CDR3 is TGTGCCAGCCTGGGGGGGCGAACGGGGAACACTGAAGCTTTCTTT.

This clone was recorded a few times. The chain is built from TRBV27 and TRBJ1-5; no firm D call. Trimming cost V 5 bases and J 0 bases, with 11 bases left between them. There are 15 residues in the CDR3. The germline CDR1 and CDR2 sequences are MNHEY and SMNVEV (reference sequence). The CDR3 sequence: CASSPHLNSNQPQHF. The CDR3 bases are TGTGCCAGCAGTCCCCATCTAAATAGCAATCAGCCCCAGCATTTT.

The chain joins TRBV10-3 to TRBJ2-7; 8 positions match TRBD1. The CDR3 totals 15 residues. The junction had 7 bases not matched to a gene; V was cut back by 6 bases and J by 0 bases. Germline CDR1 ENHRY, CDR2 SYGVKD. The CDR3 nucleotides are TGTGCCATCAGCCCTTGGGACAGGCCCTCCTACGAGCAGTACTTC. Translation: CAISPWDRPSYEQYF.

The chain combines TRBV5-1 with TRBJ2-2; D not resolved. The CDR3 consists of 15 residues. Germline V gene lookup returns CDR1 SGHRS and CDR2 YFSETQ. The V end lost 0 bases, the J end lost 1 base, and 7 bases lay between the germline ends. The CDR3 loop is CASSLVPGNTGELFF. CDR3 DNA: TGCGCCAGCAGCTTGGTCCCAGGGAACACCGGGGAGCTGTTTTTT.

V and J are TRBV7-9 and TRBJ1-1; D remains unclear. The CDR3 spans 15 residues. Germline V gene sequence: CDR1 SEHNR, CDR2 FQNEAQ (reference sequence). The ends were cut back, 1 base at V and 1 base at J, with 10 bases in the middle. In DNA form, the CDR3 reads TGTGCCAGCAGCTTAGACGGCGCGGAGAACACTGAAGCTTTCTTT. Amino acids: CASSLDGAENTEAFF. The full variable domain, completed using reference TRBV7-9 and TRBJ1-1, is DTGVSQNPRHKITKRGQNVTFRCDPISEHNRLYWYRQTLGQGPEFLTYFQNEAQLEKSRLLSDRFSAERPKGSFSTLEIQRTEQGDSAMYLCASSLDGAENTEAFFGQGTRLTVV.

The table lists this clone with a few counts. The rearrangement joins TRBV9 to TRBJ2-1; 8 bases match TRBD2. J gave up 7 bases and V 0 bases, and 9 bases lay outside the gene matches. CDR1 is SGDLS and CDR2 is YYNGEE in the germline V gene. The CDR3 totals 16 residues. This CDR3 reads CASSVAGGRAENEQFF. The CDR3 nucleotides are TGTGCCAGCAGCGTAGCGGGGGGGCGGGCTGAAAATGAGCAGTTCTTC.

The genes are TRBV6-1 and TRBJ1-2; 8 nucleotides align to TRBD1. The CDR3 has 13 amino acids. Germline CDR1 MNHNS, CDR2 SASEGT. V shed 6 bases, J shed 4 bases, and the junction held 4 bases outside the gene matches. In DNA form, the CDR3 reads TGTGCCAGCAGCCCAGGGGGCGCCTATGGCTACACCTTC. Translation: CASSPGGAYGYTF.

The rearrangement joins TRBV7-2 to TRBJ2-1; D may be TRBD2 (5 bases). The CDR3 sequence is 13 residues long. V lost 1 base to trimming and J lost 7 bases, with 8 bases between them. Germline CDR1 and CDR2: SGHTA and FQGNSA. The CDR3 coding sequence is TGTGCCAGCAGCTTAGGAGGCGGGAATGAGCAGTTCTTC. Residues: CASSLGGGNEQFF. The complete variable domain, with remaining parts taken from reference TRBV7-2 and TRBJ2-1, reads GAGVSQSPSNKVTEKGKDVELRCDPISGHTALYWYRQSLGQGLEFLIYFQGNSAPDKSGLPSDRFSAERTGGSVSTLTIQRTQQEDSAVYLCASSLGGGNEQFFGPGTRLTVL.

The V and J genes are TRBV14 and TRBJ2-2; TRBD2 aligns across 8 bases. Unmatched junction bases numbered 3, after V lost 3 bases and J lost 0 bases. Germline-derived CDR1 and CDR2 are SGHDN and FVKESK. The CDR3 consists of 16 residues. CDR3 loop: CASSHRGLANTGELFF. The CDR3 nucleotides are TGTGCCAGCAGCCATCGGGGACTAGCGAACACCGGGGAGCTGTTTTTT.

The rearrangement uses TRBV4-2 and TRBJ2-1; TRBD2 matches at 9 bases. The length of the CDR3 is 17 residues. CDR1 is LGHNA and CDR2 is YNFKEQ in the germline V gene. The J segment lost 4 bases and the V segment lost 1 base, leaving 8 bases of the junction unmatched. The CDR3 DNA sequence: TGTGCCAGCAGCCAAGCAGCGGGAGGTACCTTATACAATGAGCAGTTCTTC. This encodes CASSQAAGGTLYNEQFF.

This chain connects TRBV11-2 to TRBJ1-3; D ambiguous. The V and J ends lost 1 base and 1 base respectively, with 11 bases between them. Germline loops: CDR1 SGHAT, CDR2 FQNNGV. This CDR3 has 16 residues. CDR3 sequence reads: CASSLVGRKSGNTIYF. In DNA form, the CDR3 reads TGTGCCAGCAGCTTAGTCGGCAGGAAATCTGGAAACACCATATATTTT.

The chain recombines TRBV5-1 with TRBJ1-1; 9 bases fit TRBD1. CDR3 size: 11 residues. With 8 bases clipped from V and 9 bases from J, the junction kept 5 bases outside the gene matches. CDR1 and CDR2 from the germline V gene are SGHRS and YFSETQ. The CDR3 reads CASTGTGQAFF. CDR3 DNA: TGCGCCAGTACTGGGACAGGGCAAGCTTTCTTT.

The genes are TRBV21-1 and TRBJ1-2; the table names TRBD1, a call not compared with the DNA. TRBV21-1 is marked as a pseudogene. The CDR3 runs 17 residues. The CDR3 is CASTSLGTGSINYGYTF. In DNA, the CDR3 is TGTGCCAGCACCTCGCTGGGGACAGGGAGTATAAACTATGGCTACACCTTC.

This clone was counted only a few times. This chain uses TRBV6-6 with TRBJ2-3; maybe TRBD1 (6 bases). The V and J ends lost 6 bases and 6 bases respectively, with 16 bases between them. The CDR3 runs to 14 residues. Germline CDR1 MNHNY, CDR2 SVGAGI (reference sequence). Written as DNA, the CDR3 is TGTGCCAGCAGCCCACAGGGTCCGGGGGATACGCAGTATTTT. Amino acid sequence: CASSPQGPGDTQYF.

This clone was seen just once. CDR3 nucleotide sequence: TGTGCCAGCAGTGTAAATATACAGGATGGCTACACCTTC. This codes for CASSVNIQDGYTF. The chain combines TRBV2 with TRBJ1-2, with D tentatively TRBD1 (5 bases). The CDR3 totals 13 residues. The germline gives CDR1 SNHLY, CDR2 FYNNEI. V shed 4 bases and J shed 6 bases, with 12 bases lying between them.

In DNA form, the CDR3 reads TGCGCCAGCAGCAACCCCTTGGGGACAGACACCGGGGAGCTGTTTTTT. Encoded protein: CASSNPLGTDTGELFF. V is TRBV5-1 and J is TRBJ2-2; TRBD1 matches at 7 bases. This CDR3 is built from 16 residues. V dropped 4 bases and J dropped 3; count of bases not matched to a gene: 9. Looked up from germline, CDR1 is SGHRS and CDR2 is YFSETQ.

V is TRBV11-3 and J is TRBJ1-1; TRBD1 agrees at 8 bases. The length of the CDR3 is 13 residues. The V gene end was trimmed by 5 bases and the J gene end by 5 bases; junction bases not matched to a gene: 4. Germline loops: CDR1 SGHNT, CDR2 YENEEA. CDR3 DNA: TGTGCCAGCAGCAGACAGGGGAGGACTGAAGCTTTCTTT. It encodes CASSRQGRTEAFF.

V usage is TRBV5-1 and J usage is TRBJ2-1, with 9 bases identical to TRBD1. The CDR3 has 14 residues. Germline CDR1 and CDR2: SGHRS and YFSETQ. Unmatched junction bases numbered 2, after V lost 1 base and J lost 6 bases. In DNA form, the CDR3 reads TGCGCCAGCAGCTTGACAGGGGGCATCAATGAGCAGTTCTTC. It specifies CASSLTGGINEQFF.

The rearrangement joins TRBV2 to TRBJ1-2, with unresolved D. The CDR3 has 14 residues. The germline gives CDR1 SNHLY, CDR2 FYNNEI. Trimming stripped 0 bases from V and 4 bases from J, with 9 bases between. This CDR3 is CASSEAREPYGYTF. CDR3 bases: TGTGCCAGCAGTGAAGCGCGTGAACCCTATGGCTACACCTTC.

The rearrangement joins TRBV5-4 to TRBJ2-7; the D gene is possibly TRBD1 (5 bases). Germline V lookup: CDR1 SGHNT, CDR2 YYREEE (reference sequence). CDR3 size: 13 residues. V was pared by 2 bases and J by 4 bases, with 10 bases between. CDR3 nucleotide sequence: TGTGCCAGCAGCTTACCAGGGAAGTACGAGCAGTACTTC. It codes for CASSLPGKYEQYF.

The genes are TRBV6-6 and TRBJ2-3; D is uncertain. Between the trimmed V and J ends, which lost 6 bases and 0 bases, there was a span of 10 bases. The germline CDR1 and CDR2 sequences are MNHNY and SVGAGI (reference sequence). This CDR3 spans 14 amino acids. The CDR3 DNA follows: TGTGCCAGCAGATCCGACGGGAGCACAGATACGCAGTATTTT. This encodes CASRSDGSTDTQYF.

The rearrangement links TRBV5-4 to TRBJ1-2, with 12 bases that match TRBD1. The germline CDR1 and CDR2 sequences are SGHNT and YYREEE (reference sequence). Trimming at V came to 3 bases and at J to 10 bases, leaving 7 bases not matched to a gene. This CDR3 contains 14 residues. The CDR3 sequence is CASSSGQGAPHYTF. The CDR3 DNA reads as TGTGCCAGCAGCTCGGGACAGGGGGCTCCCCACTACACCTTC.

The chain recombines TRBV4-1 with TRBJ2-2, with 10 bases fitting TRBD2. The J segment lost 6 bases and the V segment lost 4 bases, leaving 8 bases of the junction unmatched. Germline V gives CDR1 MGHRA, CDR2 YSYEKL. The CDR3 extends over 16 amino acids. The CDR3 sequence: CASSRLGTSDPGELFF. The CDR3 DNA sequence: TGCGCCAGCAGCCGACTCGGGACTAGCGATCCCGGGGAGCTGTTTTTT.

V and J are TRBV5-1 and TRBJ2-6, with D unclear. V lost 3 bases and J 0 bases, leaving 4 bases between the germline ends. Germline V gives CDR1 SGHRS, CDR2 YFSETQ. The CDR3 runs to 14 residues. CDR3 amino acids: CASSSGSGANVLTF. In DNA, the CDR3 is TGCGCCAGCAGCTCGGGCTCTGGGGCCAACGTCCTGACTTTC.